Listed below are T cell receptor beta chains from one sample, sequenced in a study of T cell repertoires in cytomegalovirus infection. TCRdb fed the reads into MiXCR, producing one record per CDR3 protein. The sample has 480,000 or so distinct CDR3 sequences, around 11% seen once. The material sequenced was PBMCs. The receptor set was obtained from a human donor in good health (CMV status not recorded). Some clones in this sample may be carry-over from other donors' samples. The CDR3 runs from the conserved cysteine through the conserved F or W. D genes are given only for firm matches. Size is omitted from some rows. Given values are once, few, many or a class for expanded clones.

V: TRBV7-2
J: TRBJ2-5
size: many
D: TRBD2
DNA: TGTGCCAGCAGCTTCACTAGCGGGGGGGCTGAGACCCAGTACTTC
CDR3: CASSFTSGGAETQYF

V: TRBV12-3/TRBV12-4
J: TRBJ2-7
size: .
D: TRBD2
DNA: TGTGCCAGCAGTTTTGGCGGGGGGCCCTACGAGCAGTACTTC
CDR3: CASSFGGGPYEQYF

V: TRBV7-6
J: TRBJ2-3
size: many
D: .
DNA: TGTGCCAGCAGCTCCTCACTGGAAGAGGGAACAGATACGCAGTATTTT
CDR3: CASSSSLEEGTDTQYF

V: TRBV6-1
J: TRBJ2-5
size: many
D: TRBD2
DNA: TGTGCCAGCATGCGGGAGGTATGGGGCCGGGAGACCCAGTACTTC
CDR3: CASMREVWGRETQYF

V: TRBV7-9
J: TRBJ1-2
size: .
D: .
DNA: TGTGCCAGCAGCTTACTCCCTGGGGATGGCTACACCTTC
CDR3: CASSLLPGDGYTF

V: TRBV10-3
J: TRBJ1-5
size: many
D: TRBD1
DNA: TGTGCCATCAGTGACCCTCGACAGGGGGATCAGCCCCAGCATTTT
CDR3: CAISDPRQGDQPQHF

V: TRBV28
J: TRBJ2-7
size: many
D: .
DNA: TGTGCCAGCAGTGGAGGATTGAGAGAGCAGTACTTC
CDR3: CASSGGLREQYF

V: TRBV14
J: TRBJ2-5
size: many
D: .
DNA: TGTGCCAGCAGCCCCTCCGCGGGGGCCAAGACCCAGTACTTC
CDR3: CASSPSAGAKTQYF

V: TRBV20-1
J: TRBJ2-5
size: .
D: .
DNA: TGCAGTGCTCCGGGGGCACTGCGGGCGGCGGAGACCCAGTACTTC
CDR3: CSAPGALRAAETQYF

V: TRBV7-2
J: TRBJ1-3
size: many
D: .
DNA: TGTGCCAGCAGCTTAGGGGGGGGGAGAGCTGGAAACACCATATATTTT
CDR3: CASSLGGGRAGNTIYF

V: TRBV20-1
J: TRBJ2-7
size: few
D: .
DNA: TGCAGTGCTAGAGGAGGGACATCCTACGAGCAGTACTTC
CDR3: CSARGGTSYEQYF

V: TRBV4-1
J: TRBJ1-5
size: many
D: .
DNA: TGCGCCAGCAGCCAAGAACAGGGCCCAGATCAGCCCCAGCATTTT
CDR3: CASSQEQGPDQPQHF

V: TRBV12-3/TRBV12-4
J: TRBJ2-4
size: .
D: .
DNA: TGTGCCAGCAGTTTAAGTCCTGGGGGCATTCAGTACTTC
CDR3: CASSLSPGGIQYF

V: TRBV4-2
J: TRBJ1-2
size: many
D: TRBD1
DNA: TGTGCCAGCAGCCAACCTACAGGGGAGGACTATGGCTACACCTTC
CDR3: CASSQPTGEDYGYTF

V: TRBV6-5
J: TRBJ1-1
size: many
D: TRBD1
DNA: TGTGCCAGCAGGGGGACAGGGCTGGCCACTGAAGCTTTCTTT
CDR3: CASRGTGLATEAFF

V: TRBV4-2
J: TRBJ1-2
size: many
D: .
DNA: TGTGCCAGCAGCCAAGATCCGGCAGCTAACTATGGCTACACCTTC
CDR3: CASSQDPAANYGYTF

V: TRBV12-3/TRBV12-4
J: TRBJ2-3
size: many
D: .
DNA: TGTGCCAGCAGTTTCGGCGGTCCCACAGATACGCAGTATTTT
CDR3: CASSFGGPTDTQYF

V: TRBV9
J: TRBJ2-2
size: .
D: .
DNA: TGTGCCAGCAGCGTAGAAAAAACCGGGGAGCTGTTTTTT
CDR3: CASSVEKTGELFF

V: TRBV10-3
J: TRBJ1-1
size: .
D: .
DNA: TGTGCCATCAGTGAGGCGGCCTTGAACACTGAAGCTTTCTTT
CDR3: CAISEAALNTEAFF

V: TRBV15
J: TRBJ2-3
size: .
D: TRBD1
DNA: TGTGCCACCAGCAGAGTGGACAGGGGAATTGTGGGGGATACGCAGTATTTT
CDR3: CATSRVDRGIVGDTQYF

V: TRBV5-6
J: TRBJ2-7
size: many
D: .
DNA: TGTGCCAGCAGCCCGGGTCACAGTCCCTACGAGCAGTACTTC
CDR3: CASSPGHSPYEQYF

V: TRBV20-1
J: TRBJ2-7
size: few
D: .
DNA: TGCAGTGCTAGAGAGGCGGCGGGTGATCCCTACGAGCAGTACTTC
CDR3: CSAREAAGDPYEQYF

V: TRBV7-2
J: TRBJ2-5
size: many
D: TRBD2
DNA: TGTGCCAGCAGTGGCGGTCTGGGGCGGGAGGAGACCCAGTACTTC
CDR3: CASSGGLGREETQYF

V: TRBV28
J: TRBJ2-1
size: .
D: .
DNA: TGTGCCAGCAGCAGGACAGTTCTCAATGAGCAGTTCTTC
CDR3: CASSRTVLNEQFF

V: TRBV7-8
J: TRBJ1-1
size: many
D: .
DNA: TGTGCCAGCAGCCAAATAGTGACAGTAAACACTGAAGCTTTCTTT
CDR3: CASSQIVTVNTEAFF

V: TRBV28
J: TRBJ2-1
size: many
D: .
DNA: TGTGCCAGCAGACGAACAGGGAGCTCCTACAATGAGCAGTTCTTC
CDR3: CASRRTGSSYNEQFF